This passage covers 21 T cell receptor beta chains from one sample sequenced in a study of blood T cell repertoires in COVID-19. TCRdb's table, derived via immunoSEQ multiplex PCR, lists solely in-frame clones and lacks some. The sample records 150,000 to 200,000 clones, 80% being singletons. The sequencing sample was made of PBMCs or T cells enriched from blood (not recorded which). These receptors were taken from a man aged 35-49 years who had recovered from COVID-19.

The chain has TRBV7-8 and TRBJ1-2, with 8 bases fitting TRBD1. The J segment lost 6 bases and the V segment lost 1 base, leaving 7 bases of the junction unmatched. The CDR3 is 15 amino acids. The germline V gene encodes CDR1 SGHVS and CDR2 FQNEAQ. The CDR3 loop is CASSLGPRTGNGYTF. In DNA form, the CDR3 reads TGTGCCAGCAGCTTAGGCCCCCGGACAGGGAATGGCTACACCTTC.

The rearrangement links TRBV6-5 to TRBJ1-4, with D possibly matching TRBD1 (6 bases). CDR3 length: 15 residues. V lost 0 bases and J 4 bases, leaving 9 bases between the germline ends. In germline, CDR1 is MNHEY, CDR2 SVGAGI. The CDR3 DNA reads TGTGCCAGCAGTTACTCGGGGGCGAATAATGAAAAACTGTTTTTT. It translates to CASSYSGANNEKLFF.

The rearrangement uses TRBV7-2 and TRBJ2-3; D gene unclear. Germline CDR1 reads SGHTA; CDR2 reads FQGNSA. The ends were cut back, 5 bases at V and 3 bases at J, with 18 bases in the middle. CDR3 length: 16 amino acids. CDR3 in DNA: TGTGCCAGCAGCCCCCCCCTCCAGAGGAGTACAGATACGCAGTATTTT. Translated, it gives CASSPPLQRSTDTQYF.

The rearrangement links TRBV2 to TRBJ2-4, with D uncertain. Trimming took off 4 bases at V and 10 bases at J, with 17 bases between the two ends. This CDR3 has 14 residues. From germline, CDR1 is SNHLY and CDR2 FYNNEI. CDR3 nucleotides: TGTGCCAGCAGTGCCGCGGTGGGTCCTGGGATTCAGTACTTC. Encoded protein: CASSAAVGPGIQYF.

The chain links TRBV30 to TRBJ1-2; perhaps TRBD1 as D (6 bases). Looked up from germline, CDR1 is GTSNPN and CDR2 is SVGIG (reference sequence). This CDR3 spans 13 amino acids. V lost 0 bases to trimming and J lost 4 bases, with 9 bases between them. CDR3 sequence: CAWSVAGAYGYTF. The CDR3 nucleotides are TGTGCCTGGAGTGTAGCAGGGGCCTATGGCTACACCTTC.

The sample holds a few counts of this clone. The chain employs TRBV6-5 and TRBJ1-1; 8 bases fit TRBD1. CDR1 is MNHEY and CDR2 is SVGAGI in the germline V gene. The CDR3 is 14 amino acids. V was clipped by 2 bases and J by 7 bases; unmatched bases: 6. In DNA, the CDR3 is TGTGCCAGCAGTTACCGCGGACAGGGCCGTGAAGCTTTCTTT. It translates to CASSYRGQGREAFF.

V is TRBV28 and J is TRBJ2-5; 8 nucleotides line up with TRBD2. This CDR3 has 14 residues. The V gene end was trimmed by 4 bases and the J gene end by 5 bases; junction bases not matched to a gene: 6. The germline gives CDR1 MDHEN, CDR2 SYDVKM. Here the CDR3 reads CASSSGGARETQYF. As DNA, the CDR3 is TGTGCCAGCAGTTCCGGGGGGGCGCGGGAGACCCAGTACTTC.

The chain couples TRBV18 to TRBJ1-5; TRBD1 aligns across 10 bases. Unmatched junction bases numbered 7, after V lost 6 bases and J lost 2 bases. The CDR3 has 16 residues. CDR1 and CDR2 (germline): KGHSH, LQKENI. Written as DNA, the CDR3 is TGTGCCAGCTCTCCGACAGGGGGCCTGGGCAATCAGCCCCAGCATTTT. It yields the protein CASSPTGGLGNQPQHF.

This clone qualifies as medium-sized (0.01 to 0.1%). The chain employs TRBV7-8 and TRBJ2-1, with 8 bases aligning to TRBD2. From germline, CDR1 is SGHVS and CDR2 FQNEAQ. The CDR3 covers 14 residues. V gave up 6 bases and J gave up 2 bases; unmatched junction bases: 3. CDR3 region: CASSLSGTYNEQFF. CDR3 nucleotide sequence: TGTGCCAGCAGTCTTAGCGGGACCTACAATGAGCAGTTCTTC.

The CDR3 sequence: CAWRPTGEAGANVLTF. In DNA form, the CDR3 reads TGTGCCTGGAGGCCTACAGGGGAGGCAGGGGCCAACGTCCTGACTTTC. The V call is TRBV30, the J call TRBJ2-6, with D perhaps matching TRBD1 (7 bases). V was clipped by 3 bases and J by 4 bases, with 16 bases between them. This CDR3 has 16 residues. The V gene's germline CDR1 is GTSNPN and CDR2 SVGIG (reference sequence).

The chain employs TRBV30 and TRBJ1-1, with 8 bases lining up with TRBD1. CDR1 is GTSNPN, CDR2 SVGIG, per germline (reference sequence). CDR3 length: 16 residues. Trimming at V came to 5 bases and at J to 2 bases, leaving 13 bases not matched to a gene. CDR3 sequence (DNA): TGTGCCTGGGGGACAGGCTCCCGATTGATTAACACTGAAGCTTTCTTT. It translates to CAWGTGSRLINTEAFF. Full variable domain (remainder filled in from reference TRBV30 and TRBJ1-1): SQTIHQWPATLVQPVGSPLSLECTVEGTSNPNLYWYRQAAGRGLQLLFYSVGIGQISSEVPQNLSASRPQDRQFILSSKKLLLSDSGFYLCAWGTGSRLINTEAFFGQGTRLTVV.

The chain is built from TRBV3-1 (or the pseudogene TRBV3-2) and TRBJ1-5, with D possibly being TRBD1 (6 bases). The V gene's germline CDR1 is LGHDT and CDR2 YNNKEL (reference sequence). The CDR3 spans 16 residues. V was cut by 5 bases and J by 5 bases, with 19 bases left in between. The CDR3 is CASSTTGTQSHQPQHF. The CDR3, as DNA: TGTGCCAGCAGCACTACCGGGACACAGAGCCATCAGCCCCAGCATTTT.

CDR3 coding DNA: TGCGCCAGCAGTCCAGGGGTGGCTGAAGCTTTCTTT. Translated: CASSPGVAEAFF. The V and J genes are TRBV23-1 and TRBJ1-1, with TRBD1 as a possible D gene (6 bases). TRBV23-1 is flagged as an ORF with uncertain function. The CDR3 consists of 12 residues. V lost 4 bases and J lost 6, with 9 bases in between.

This clone was counted a single time. The J gene is TRBJ2-1, the V gene TRBV10-1; 9 positions match TRBD1. Germline V lookup: CDR1 WNHNN, CDR2 SYGVQD (reference sequence). J was trimmed by 16 bases and V by 6 bases; bases with no gene match: 10. The CDR3 extends over 12 amino acids. Here the CDR3 DNA reads TGCGCCAGCAGCTATACAGGGGGCCGGGTATTCTTC. It encodes CASSYTGGRVFF.

In its sample, this clone was seen a few times. This rearrangement joins TRBV2 to TRBJ1-5, with 7 nucleotides matching TRBD1. With 2 bases clipped from V and 7 bases from J, the junction kept 8 bases outside the gene matches. Germline-derived CDR1 and CDR2 are SNHLY and FYNNEI. The CDR3 runs 15 residues. CDR3 protein: CASSELDRANQPQHF. The CDR3 DNA reads as TGTGCCAGCAGTGAATTAGACAGGGCGAACCAGCCCCAGCATTTT.

This clone was detected a few times. The rearrangement uses TRBV3-1 (or the pseudogene TRBV3-2) and TRBJ2-2, with TRBD2 as a possible D gene (6 bases). The V end was cut by 8 bases, the J end by 7 bases, with 14 bases between. This CDR3 has 13 residues. Germline values: CDR1 LGHDT, CDR2 YNNKEL (reference sequence). The CDR3 DNA reads TGTGCCAGCGCGGAGGGTTCCGGCGGGGAGCTGTTTTTT. It yields the protein CASAEGSGGELFF.

This clone appeared a single time. The chain uses TRBV5-4 and TRBJ1-1; D might be TRBD1 (6 bases). V was cut by 2 bases and J by 4 bases, with 21 bases left in between. This CDR3 spans 17 amino acids. CDR1 and CDR2 (germline): SGHNT, YYREEE (reference sequence). The DNA of the CDR3 is TGTGCCAGCAGCTTTGCACGGACGGCAGGGGTGACCACTGAAGCTTTCTTT. Its protein product is CASSFARTAGVTTEAFF.

This chain joins TRBV25-1 and TRBJ2-7; no clear D. The CDR3 runs 12 residues. V gave up 6 bases and J gave up 2 bases, with 8 bases separating them. The germline CDR1 and CDR2 sequences are MGHDK and SYGVNS. The DNA of the CDR3 is TGTGCCAGCAGCGGGTCTACCTACGAGCAGTACTTC. It translates to CASSGSTYEQYF.

This clone was seen a single time. This chain uses TRBV11-2 with TRBJ1-3, with D tentatively TRBD1 (6 bases). In germline, CDR1 is SGHAT, CDR2 FQNNGV. V lost 8 bases and J 3 bases, leaving 17 bases between the germline ends. This CDR3 contains 15 residues. CDR3 residues: CASGLRDTVGNTIYF. In DNA form, the CDR3 reads TGTGCCAGCGGGCTCCGGGACACTGTTGGAAACACCATATATTTT.

The chain uses TRBV7-2 and TRBJ1-1; 8 bases are a match to TRBD1. CDR1 is SGHTA and CDR2 is FQGNSA in the germline V gene. The length of the CDR3 is 15 residues. Trimming took 5 bases from V and 9 from J; bases not matched to a gene: 14. The CDR3 bases are TGTGCCAGCAGCCCCGAAACGGCACAGGGGGACAAAGCTTTCTTT. Protein sequence: CASSPETAQGDKAFF.

The rearrangement joins TRBV5-1 to TRBJ2-4, with TRBD2 matching over 10 bases. This CDR3 spans 18 amino acids. In germline, CDR1 is SGHRS, CDR2 YFSETQ. Unmatched junction bases numbered 12, after V lost 0 bases and J lost 6 bases. The CDR3 here is CASSLEGAGGPIRNIQYF. The CDR3 nucleotides read TGCGCCAGCAGCTTGGAAGGAGCGGGGGGGCCGATACGAAACATTCAGTACTTC.